The 29 T cell receptor beta chains below come from one sample, sequenced in a study of response to subunit inactivated influenza vaccine. MiXCR, applied by TCRdb to the RT-PCR reads, yields one record per CDR3 protein. Seen here are 550,000 to 650,000 distinct CDR3 sequences, 12% observed once, and the top ten hold roughly 10%. Sequencing was performed on PBMCs from blood, taken on the day of vaccination. These receptor sequences come from a man aged 45-60 years who received an inactivated influenza vaccine.

The V gene is TRBV12-3 or TRBV12-4, the J gene TRBJ2-7; D may be TRBD1 (5 bases). The CDR3 is 12 amino acids. The V and J ends lost 6 bases and 5 bases respectively, with 11 bases between them. CDR3 nucleotide sequence: TGTGCCAGCAGATCAGGGTCCCACGAGCAGTACTTC. Amino acids: CASRSGSHEQYF.

This clonotype was observed a handful of times. The chain employs TRBV12-3 or TRBV12-4 and TRBJ2-7, with 8 bases lining up with TRBD2. With 3 bases clipped from V and 7 bases from J, the junction kept 14 bases outside the gene matches. This CDR3 is built from 16 residues. CDR3 region: CASSFTLAGTVREQYF. The CDR3 DNA sequence: TGTGCCAGCAGTTTTACATTAGCGGGAACGGTGCGGGAGCAGTACTTC.

The rearrangement links TRBV12-3 or TRBV12-4 to TRBJ2-1; tentatively, D is TRBD1 (6 bases). The CDR3 totals 15 residues. V lost 4 bases, J lost 0 bases, and 10 bases lay in between. CDR3 sequence reads: CASSYDRTSYNEQFF. The CDR3 bases are TGTGCCAGCAGTTATGACAGGACCTCCTACAATGAGCAGTTCTTC.

This clonotype was observed at least ten times. The chain combines TRBV5-1 with TRBJ2-1, with TRBD1 identical over 7 bases. CDR3 length equals 15 residues. J was trimmed by 5 bases and V by 4 bases; bases with no gene match: 9. Germline assignment: CDR1 SGHRS and CDR2 YFSETQ. The CDR3 spells CASSRMTGIDNEQFF. DNA of the CDR3: TGCGCCAGCAGCAGGATGACAGGGATCGACAATGAGCAGTTCTTC.

The table lists this clonotype with a few counts. At one end, the junction sequence differs from germline, possibly due to a read error. The chain employs TRBV12-3 or TRBV12-4 and TRBJ1-5, with D tentatively TRBD1 (5 bases). This CDR3 contains 14 residues. CDR3 DNA: TGTGCCAGCAGTATAGCAGGGTACAATCAGCCCCAGCATTTT. Protein product: CASSIAGYNQPQHF.

The chain couples TRBV20-1 to TRBJ1-5, with 11 nucleotides matching TRBD1. Germline V lookup: CDR1 DFQATT, CDR2 SNEGSKA (reference sequence). V was clipped by 3 bases and J by 7 bases; unmatched bases: 5. This CDR3 comprises 14 residues. CDR3 loop: CSASGQGARQPQHF. The CDR3, as DNA: TGCAGTGCTAGTGGACAGGGGGCTCGACAGCCCCAGCATTTT.

This clonotype was counted between two and nine times. V gene TRBV18 combines with J gene TRBJ1-4; 9 nucleotides align to TRBD1. The junction had 8 bases not matched to a gene; V was cut back by 2 bases and J by 7 bases. Per germline, CDR1 KGHSH and CDR2 LQKENI. The CDR3 extends over 16 amino acids. The CDR3 sequence: CASSPVVGTGSEKLFF. Written as DNA, the CDR3 is TGTGCCAGCTCACCAGTCGTAGGGACAGGGAGTGAAAAACTGTTTTTT.

The chain recombines TRBV18 with TRBJ2-7; 8 nucleotides match TRBD2. V gave up 1 base and J gave up 2 bases; unmatched junction bases: 4. This CDR3 region has 15 residues. Germline CDR1 is KGHSH and CDR2 is LQKENI. The CDR3 DNA reads TGTGCCAGCTCACCACTAGCGGGGCCGCCCTACGAGCAGTACTTC. This translates into CASSPLAGPPYEQYF.

This clonotype was counted many times. Just one base apart from a much larger clone, this may be a read error. The chain couples TRBV5-1 to TRBJ2-5; D gene uncertain. CDR1 and CDR2 from the germline V gene are SGHRS and YFSETQ. The CDR3 runs to 11 residues. With 0 bases removed from V and 5 bases from J, the gap between germline ends came to 2 bases. In nucleotides, the CDR3 is TGCGCCAGCAGCTTGGACGAGACCCAGTACTTC. Its translation: CASSLDETQYF.

The chain has TRBV28 and TRBJ2-5; TRBD1 might be the D (5 bases). This CDR3 region has 12 residues. Trimming took 5 bases from V and 9 from J, leaving 13 bases between them. CDR1 is MDHEN and CDR2 is SYDVKM in the germline V gene. CDR3 loop: CASSINQGAQYF. The CDR3 DNA is TGTGCCAGCAGTATCAATCAAGGGGCCCAGTACTTC.

Here the CDR3 reads CASSGGDSWETQYF. CDR3 coding DNA: TGCGCCAGCAGCGGCGGGGATTCGTGGGAGACCCAGTACTTC. The V gene is TRBV5-1, the J gene TRBJ2-5; D is possibly TRBD2 (6 bases). Germline-derived CDR1 and CDR2 are SGHRS and YFSETQ. This CDR3 spans 14 amino acids. Trimming took 4 bases from V and 5 from J, leaving 15 bases between them.

This chain links TRBV7-9 with TRBJ2-5, with 16 bases lining up with TRBD2. Trimming took 5 bases from V and 9 from J; bases not matched to a gene: 6. The CDR3 loop spans 15 amino acids. Germline values: CDR1 SEHNR, CDR2 FQNEAQ (reference sequence). Here the CDR3 DNA reads TGTGCCAGCAGCGTCCCCGGGACTAGCGGGGGGGCCCAGTACTTC. Its translation is CASSVPGTSGGAQYF. The full variable domain, its missing parts supplied by reference TRBV7-9 and TRBJ2-5, is DTGVSQNPRHKITKRGQNVTFRCDPISEHNRLYWYRQTLGQGPEFLTYFQNEAQLEKSRLLSDRFSAERPKGSFSTLEIQRTEQGDSAMYLCASSVPGTSGGAQYFGPGTRLLVL.

The table lists this clonotype with a few counts. The rearrangement uses TRBV11-2 and TRBJ2-2; TRBD2 matches at 7 bases. CDR3 size: 17 residues. With 5 bases clipped from V and 4 bases from J, the junction kept 13 bases outside the gene matches. CDR1 is SGHAT and CDR2 is FQNNGV in the germline V gene. The CDR3 loop is CASSRSRDYLTTGELFF. The CDR3 DNA reads TGTGCCAGCAGCCGGAGCCGGGACTACCTCACCACCGGGGAGCTGTTTTTT.

This clonotype was counted only a few times. V and J are TRBV20-1 and TRBJ2-1, with TRBD2 matching 10 bases. The CDR3 is made up of 16 amino acids. J was trimmed by 4 bases and V by 5 bases; bases with no gene match: 11. Germline assignment: CDR1 DFQATT and CDR2 SNEGSKA (reference sequence). CDR3 sequence reads: CSAPSSGSLRYNEQFF. CDR3 in DNA: TGCAGTGCTCCTTCTAGCGGGAGTTTGAGGTACAATGAGCAGTTCTTC.

V gene TRBV7-2 combines with J gene TRBJ1-1, with 7 positions matching TRBD1. V trimming: 3 bases; J trimming: 5 bases; junction bases outside the gene matches: 3. CDR3 length equals 13 residues. Germline V gene sequence: CDR1 SGHTA, CDR2 FQGNSA. The CDR3 spells CASSLTGKTEAFF. CDR3 nucleotide sequence: TGTGCCAGCAGCTTGACAGGGAAAACTGAAGCTTTCTTT.

The rearrangement uses TRBV27 and TRBJ2-1; the D gene is possibly TRBD2 (6 bases). The germline V gene encodes CDR1 MNHEY and CDR2 SMNVEV (reference sequence). V dropped 7 bases and J dropped 8 bases, with 21 bases sitting between them. The CDR3 sequence is 15 residues long. The CDR3 DNA reads as TGTGCCAGCAACCACGCGGCGGGATGGGGCGATGAGCAGTTCTTC. It codes for CASNHAAGWGDEQFF.

V usage is TRBV5-1 and J usage is TRBJ2-2; 10 positions agree with TRBD1. The CDR3 has 14 amino acids. Germline V gene sequence: CDR1 SGHRS, CDR2 YFSETQ. V trimming: 5 bases; J trimming: 7 bases; junction bases outside the gene matches: 5. In DNA form, the CDR3 reads TGCGCCAGCAGAGCCGGGACAGGGGTCGGGGAGCTGTTTTTT. Translating gives CASRAGTGVGELFF.

In this sample, this clonotype turned up a few times. The chain recombines TRBV12-3 or TRBV12-4 with TRBJ1-2; tentatively, D is TRBD1 (6 bases). CDR3 size: 18 residues. Between the trimmed V and J ends, which lost 3 bases and 5 bases, there was a span of 25 bases. The CDR3 DNA is TGTGCCAGCAGTTTTTCATTTGAGGGACATACGCGGCATTATGGCTACACCTTC. As protein: CASSFSFEGHTRHYGYTF.

This clonotype turned up a few times. The V gene is TRBV7-9, the J gene TRBJ2-6; no reliable D call. Per the germline V gene, CDR1 is SEHNR and CDR2 is FQNEAQ (reference sequence). This CDR3 region has 13 residues. The germline V and J ends were trimmed by 6 bases and 4 bases, with 7 bases remaining between them. The CDR3 coding sequence is TGTGCCAGCAGATGGGCCGGGGCCAACGTCCTGACTTTC. It is translated as CASRWAGANVLTF.

The chain links TRBV11-1 to TRBJ2-7, with a tentative D call TRBD1 (5 bases). With 0 bases removed from V and 2 bases from J, the gap between germline ends came to 11 bases. Germline lookup yields CDR1 SGHAT and CDR2 FQDESV (reference sequence). CDR3 length: 15 amino acids. The CDR3 sequence: CASSLASTATYEQYF. DNA of the CDR3: TGTGCCAGCAGCTTAGCATCGACAGCTACCTACGAGCAGTACTTC.

This clonotype was seen many times. The genes are TRBV28 and TRBJ1-5; 10 bases line up with TRBD1. CDR3 length equals 16 residues. Germline lookup yields CDR1 MDHEN and CDR2 SYDVKM. Trimming at V came to 1 base and at J to 5 bases, leaving 5 bases not matched to a gene. The CDR3 DNA reads TGTGCCAGCAGTTTATCGACAGGGGGCATAGATCAGCCCCAGCATTTT. Residues: CASSLSTGGIDQPQHF.

The chain is built from TRBV10-3 and TRBJ2-5, with TRBD1 as a possible D gene (6 bases). This CDR3 comprises 15 residues. The germline V gene has CDR1 ENHRY and CDR2 SYGVKD. Trimming took 0 bases from V and 4 from J, leaving 12 bases between them. The CDR3 sequence is CAISESGQGSETQYF. The CDR3, as DNA: TGTGCCATCAGTGAGTCTGGGCAGGGGTCAGAGACCCAGTACTTC.

There are a few counts of this clonotype. The rearrangement links TRBV3-1 to TRBJ1-1, with 7 nucleotides matching TRBD1. CDR3 length: 14 amino acids. V was pared by 1 base and J by 10 bases, with 9 bases of the junction left unmatched. Germline V gene data show CDR1 as LGHDT and CDR2 as YNNKEL (reference sequence). The CDR3: CASSQVRQGGVAFF. DNA for the CDR3: TGTGCCAGCAGCCAAGTCCGACAGGGTGGGGTAGCTTTCTTT.

The chain combines TRBV18 with TRBJ2-7; D not resolved. CDR3 length equals 16 residues. Trimming shortened V by 3 bases and J by 5 bases, and 20 bases separated the two germline ends. The germline V gene has CDR1 KGHSH and CDR2 LQKENI. The CDR3 here is CASSPVVKGVGNEQYF. The DNA for the CDR3 is TGTGCCAGCTCACCTGTCGTGAAAGGTGTGGGGAACGAGCAGTACTTC.

The chain combines TRBV4-3 with TRBJ2-7; D gene unclear. The germline V and J ends were trimmed by 0 bases and 0 bases, with 6 bases remaining between them. CDR1 LGHNA and CDR2 YSLEER come from the germline V gene. This CDR3 spans 14 amino acids. The CDR3: CASSQEHSSYEQYF. The CDR3 DNA is TGCGCCAGCAGCCAAGAGCACAGCTCCTACGAGCAGTACTTC.

The J gene is TRBJ2-2, the V gene TRBV15; 7 bases align to TRBD1. From germline, CDR1 is LNHNV and CDR2 YYDKDF (reference sequence). This CDR3 comprises 14 residues. The trim removed 2 bases at V and 6 bases at J, leaving 3 bases unmatched. The CDR3 protein is CATSRIQGPGELFF. The CDR3 DNA reads as TGTGCCACCAGCAGAATACAGGGGCCCGGGGAGCTGTTTTTT. Filled out from reference TRBV15 and TRBJ2-2, the complete variable domain reads DAMVIQNPRYQVTQFGKPVTLSCSQTLNHNVMYWYQQKSSQAPKLLFHYYDKDFNNEADTPDNFQSRRPNTSFCFLDIRSPGLGDTAMYLCATSRIQGPGELFFGEGSRLTVL.

The chain employs TRBV20-1 and TRBJ2-3; tentative D call: TRBD2 (5 bases). This CDR3 spans 14 amino acids. Germline-derived CDR1 and CDR2 are DFQATT and SNEGSKA (reference sequence). Trimming stripped 1 base from V and 0 bases from J, with 8 bases between. The CDR3 bases are TGCAGTGCTAGAGGGCTAGCTAGCACAGATACGCAGTATTTT. Translating gives CSARGLASTDTQYF.

This clonotype showed up just a few times. V is TRBV5-1 and J is TRBJ2-6; the D call may be TRBD1 or TRBD2 (5 bases each). This CDR3 is 18 amino acids long. CDR1 and CDR2 (germline): SGHRS, YFSETQ. V lost 3 bases and J lost 4, with 20 bases in between. The CDR3 nucleotides are TGCGCCAGCAGCTCCGGGCCTGAGGGGAGAGGGGGGGCCAACGTCCTGACTTTC. Translating gives CASSSGPEGRGGANVLTF.

V and J are TRBV7-8 and TRBJ1-2; D might be TRBD1 (5 bases). CDR3 length equals 15 residues. V was pared by 1 base and J by 2 bases, with 11 bases between. Germline CDR1 and CDR2: SGHVS and FQNEAQ. CDR3 DNA sequence: TGTGCCAGCAGCTTAGATCAGGGCCGGAACTATGGCTACACCTTC. It is translated as CASSLDQGRNYGYTF.